The clone carrying this T cell receptor (beta chain) appeared a few times. As yet, its antigen is unknown. This CDR3 region has 15 residues. Between the trimmed V and J ends, which lost 1 base and 0 bases, there was a span of 6 bases. The germline gives CDR1 LNHNV, CDR2 YYDKDF (reference sequence). Using its own MiXCR run on the 5' RACE reads, TCRdb lists one record per CDR3 protein. The repertoire consists of about 52,000 distinct CDR3 sequences, with 6.5% to 9% occurring once and the leading ten covering about 8.1%. The data belong to a study of CD8 T cells in ankylosing spondylitis. Study-wide results and limits: Ankylosing spondylitis blood appeared to carry a characteristic TCR beta motif of roughly 8 highly homologous variants. Those disease-linked clones were CD8+; they were also relatively rare in peripheral blood.

The rearrangement joins TRBV15 to TRBJ2-2; D remains unclear. The receptor was derived from a female donor with ankylosing spondylitis or in good health (not recorded which). The sample comprised blood, either unsorted or a sorted T cell fraction (not recorded which). CDR3 DNA: TGTGCCACCAGCAGAGGGGATACGAACACCGGGGAGCTGTTTTTT. The encoded protein is CATSRGDTNTGELFF.